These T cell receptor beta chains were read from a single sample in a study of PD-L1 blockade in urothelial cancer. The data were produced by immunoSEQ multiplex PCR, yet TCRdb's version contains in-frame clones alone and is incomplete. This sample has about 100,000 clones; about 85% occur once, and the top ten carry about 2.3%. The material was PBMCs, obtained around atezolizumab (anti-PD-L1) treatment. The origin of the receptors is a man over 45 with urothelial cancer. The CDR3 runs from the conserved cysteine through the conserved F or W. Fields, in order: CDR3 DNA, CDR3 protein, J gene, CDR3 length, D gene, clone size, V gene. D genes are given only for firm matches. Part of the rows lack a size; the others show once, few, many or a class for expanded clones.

CDR3nt: TGTGCCAGCAGCGTCCGGGTCTTGCGGGAGGGCCGAAGCGAGCAGTACTTC
CDR3aa: CASSVRVLREGRSEQYF
j_gene: TRBJ2-7
len: 17
d_gene: TRBD2
abundance: NA
v_gene: TRBV9

CDR3nt: TGTGCCAGCAGCCCAGGACAGCAAACAACTAATGAAAAACTGTTTTTT
CDR3aa: CASSPGQQTTNEKLFF
j_gene: TRBJ1-4
len: 16
d_gene: NA
abundance: NA
v_gene: TRBV9

CDR3nt: TGTGCCAGCAGTTTAGGGACTACGCAGTACTTC
CDR3aa: CASSLGTTQYF
j_gene: TRBJ2-7
len: 11
d_gene: TRBD2
abundance: NA
v_gene: TRBV28

CDR3nt: TGTGCCAGCAGCTTGGGTCTCCGATCGGGTGGCTACACCTTC
CDR3aa: CASSLGLRSGGYTF
j_gene: TRBJ1-2
len: 14
d_gene: NA
abundance: NA
v_gene: TRBV5-6

CDR3nt: TGCGCCAGCAGTGAGTCTGCGGGAGGAAGGAACGAGCAGTACTTC
CDR3aa: CASSESAGGRNEQYF
j_gene: TRBJ2-7
len: 15
d_gene: TRBD2
abundance: few
v_gene: TRBV10-1

CDR3nt: TGTGCAAGCTTCCGGCAGGGGCCACGCACTGAAGCTTTCTTT
CDR3aa: CASFRQGPRTEAFF
j_gene: TRBJ1-1
len: 14
d_gene: NA
abundance: NA
v_gene: TRBV5-8

CDR3nt: TGTGCCAGCAGTTACGGGGGGTACCAAGAGACCCAGTACTTC
CDR3aa: CASSYGGYQETQYF
j_gene: TRBJ2-5
len: 14
d_gene: NA
abundance: NA
v_gene: TRBV6-5

CDR3nt: TGTGCCACCAGCAGAACCAGACAGGCCCATGGCTACACCTTC
CDR3aa: CATSRTRQAHGYTF
j_gene: TRBJ1-2
len: 14
d_gene: NA
abundance: NA
v_gene: TRBV15

CDR3nt: TGTGCCTGGAGTTTGGAGCGGGAGTGGCGGCAGTTCTTC
CDR3aa: CAWSLEREWRQFF
j_gene: TRBJ2-1
len: 13
d_gene: TRBD2
abundance: NA
v_gene: TRBV30

CDR3nt: TGTGCCAGCAGTCAAACACCAGGGGGCAATCAGCCCCAGCATTTT
CDR3aa: CASSQTPGGNQPQHF
j_gene: TRBJ1-5
len: 15
d_gene: NA
abundance: NA
v_gene: TRBV6-1

CDR3nt: TGTGCCAGCAGCTCGACAGGTACAGATACGCAGTATTTT
CDR3aa: CASSSTGTDTQYF
j_gene: TRBJ2-3
len: 13
d_gene: NA
abundance: NA
v_gene: TRBV5-4

CDR3nt: TGTGCCAGCAGTGAACGGGTATCAGAGCTAGATACGCAGTATTTT
CDR3aa: CASSERVSELDTQYF
j_gene: TRBJ2-3
len: 15
d_gene: NA
abundance: NA
v_gene: TRBV6-1

CDR3nt: TGTGCCAGCAGCCCGGAGATGACAGGGTTAAATGAGCAGTTCTTC
CDR3aa: CASSPEMTGLNEQFF
j_gene: TRBJ2-1
len: 15
d_gene: TRBD1
abundance: NA
v_gene: TRBV28

CDR3nt: TGCGCCAGCGCCCCGGGGGACTTAAGAAACACCATATATTTT
CDR3aa: CASAPGDLRNTIYF
j_gene: TRBJ1-3
len: 14
d_gene: NA
abundance: NA
v_gene: TRBV5-1

CDR3nt: TGTGCCAGCAGCGAGGGTAGGGAGGTTGAAAAACTGTTTTTT
CDR3aa: CASSEGREVEKLFF
j_gene: TRBJ1-4
len: 14
d_gene: NA
abundance: few
v_gene: TRBV9

CDR3nt: TGTGCCAGCAGCCGAGGACAGGGTGAGCTGTTTTTT
CDR3aa: CASSRGQGELFF
j_gene: TRBJ2-2
len: 12
d_gene: TRBD1
abundance: NA
v_gene: TRBV11-3

CDR3nt: TGTGCCAGCAGCTTAACAGGGGGAAACTATGGCTACACCTTC
CDR3aa: CASSLTGGNYGYTF
j_gene: TRBJ1-2
len: 14
d_gene: TRBD1
abundance: NA
v_gene: TRBV5-4

CDR3nt: TGCGCCAGCAGATCCACTAGCGGGGCAGCCTACGAGCAGTACTTC
CDR3aa: CASRSTSGAAYEQYF
j_gene: TRBJ2-7
len: 15
d_gene: TRBD2
abundance: NA
v_gene: TRBV5-1

CDR3nt: TGCGCCAGCAGCTGGACAGGGAAGGGCGCTGAAGCTTTCTTT
CDR3aa: CASSWTGKGAEAFF
j_gene: TRBJ1-1
len: 14
d_gene: TRBD1
abundance: NA
v_gene: TRBV5-1

CDR3nt: TGTGCCAGCAGCCGCCGACTCGAGGCGGCCAGTGGCTACACCTTC
CDR3aa: CASSRRLEAASGYTF
j_gene: TRBJ1-2
len: 15
d_gene: NA
abundance: once
v_gene: TRBV9

CDR3nt: TGTGCCAGCTCACCACCGGGCTGGTCGGGAGGTAATATATACGAGCAGTACTTC
CDR3aa: CASSPPGWSGGNIYEQYF
j_gene: TRBJ2-7
len: 18
d_gene: TRBD2
abundance: NA
v_gene: TRBV18

CDR3nt: TGTGCCAGCAGTGGGGACAGCGTGCTGGGGACTGAAGCTTTCTTT
CDR3aa: CASSGDSVLGTEAFF
j_gene: TRBJ1-1
len: 15
d_gene: TRBD1
abundance: NA
v_gene: TRBV2

CDR3nt: TGTGCCAGCAGCCTGGTCGGACAGATCTACGAGCAGTACTTC
CDR3aa: CASSLVGQIYEQYF
j_gene: TRBJ2-7
len: 14
d_gene: NA
abundance: once
v_gene: TRBV27

CDR3nt: TGTGCCTGGAGTTCGGTTTTCGCCCCACAGTACACCTTC
CDR3aa: CAWSSVFAPQYTF
j_gene: TRBJ1-2
len: 13
d_gene: NA
abundance: NA
v_gene: TRBV30

CDR3nt: TGTGCCAGCAGTGAAGGACAGAGAGTTCGTAAGTACTTC
CDR3aa: CASSEGQRVRKYF
j_gene: TRBJ2-7
len: 13
d_gene: NA
abundance: NA
v_gene: TRBV2

CDR3nt: TGTGCCAGCAGCCAAGTGGTTGCCAGCGGGGCCAGCACAGATACGCAGTATTTT
CDR3aa: CASSQVVASGASTDTQYF
j_gene: TRBJ2-3
len: 18
d_gene: TRBD2
abundance: NA
v_gene: TRBV4-2

CDR3nt: TGTGCCAGCAGCTTAGCCTATAGCGGGGGCACAGATACGCAGTATTTT
CDR3aa: CASSLAYSGGTDTQYF
j_gene: TRBJ2-3
len: 16
d_gene: TRBD2
abundance: NA
v_gene: TRBV7-3

CDR3nt: TGTGCCAGCAGCCTTGGGGGACAGATGACAGATACGCAGTATTTT
CDR3aa: CASSLGGQMTDTQYF
j_gene: TRBJ2-3
len: 15
d_gene: TRBD1
abundance: NA
v_gene: TRBV5-4

CDR3nt: TGTGCCAGCAGCACAAACAGGGGAAGGCCCCAGCATTTT
CDR3aa: CASSTNRGRPQHF
j_gene: TRBJ1-5
len: 13
d_gene: TRBD1
abundance: NA
v_gene: TRBV7-9

CDR3nt: TGTGCCAGCAGGTCCGGCGGAATTGGGGCCAACGTCCTGACTTTC
CDR3aa: CASRSGGIGANVLTF
j_gene: TRBJ2-6
len: 15
d_gene: NA
abundance: NA
v_gene: TRBV6-5

CDR3nt: TGTGCCAGCAGTGAAGAGGTCGGCAGGGTTCATGGCTACACCTTC
CDR3aa: CASSEEVGRVHGYTF
j_gene: TRBJ1-2
len: 15
d_gene: NA
abundance: NA
v_gene: TRBV6-1

CDR3nt: TGTGCCAGCAGTGACAAAAGGGGGGATACGCAGTATTTT
CDR3aa: CASSDKRGDTQYF
j_gene: TRBJ2-3
len: 13
d_gene: NA
abundance: NA
v_gene: TRBV6-1

CDR3nt: TGTGCCAGCAGCCGCGGACTAGCGGGAGGGAGGGAGACCCAGTACTTC
CDR3aa: CASSRGLAGGRETQYF
j_gene: TRBJ2-5
len: 16
d_gene: TRBD2
abundance: NA
v_gene: TRBV7-2

CDR3nt: TGTGCCAGCTCCCCCCGGGGCGGGGAGCTGTTTTTT
CDR3aa: CASSPRGGELFF
j_gene: TRBJ2-2
len: 12
d_gene: NA
abundance: NA
v_gene: TRBV6-5

CDR3nt: TGTGCCAGCAGCCCAGACAGGGCCCGTTCCTACGAGCAGTACTTC
CDR3aa: CASSPDRARSYEQYF
j_gene: TRBJ2-7
len: 15
d_gene: TRBD1
abundance: NA
v_gene: TRBV4-2

CDR3nt: TGTGCCAGCAGCACCACAGGGGTGAACCAGCCCCAGCATTTT
CDR3aa: CASSTTGVNQPQHF
j_gene: TRBJ1-5
len: 14
d_gene: TRBD1
abundance: few
v_gene: TRBV6-1

CDR3nt: TGTGCCAGCAGCTCCCACAGGGCGAACACCATATATTTT
CDR3aa: CASSSHRANTIYF
j_gene: TRBJ1-3
len: 13
d_gene: NA
abundance: once
v_gene: TRBV9

CDR3nt: TGTGCCAGCTCACCAGGGGCCAGCAATCAGCCCCAGCATTTT
CDR3aa: CASSPGASNQPQHF
j_gene: TRBJ1-5
len: 14
d_gene: NA
abundance: NA
v_gene: TRBV18

CDR3nt: TGTGCCAGCAGCTTAACCACAGGGGGCCTAACTGGAAACACCATATATTTT
CDR3aa: CASSLTTGGLTGNTIYF
j_gene: TRBJ1-3
len: 17
d_gene: TRBD1
abundance: NA
v_gene: TRBV11-1

CDR3nt: TGTGCCAGCAGCTTAGCTTGGGGGGATTCGCAAGGTGAGAACACTGAAGCTTTCTTT
CDR3aa: CASSLAWGDSQGENTEAFF
j_gene: TRBJ1-1
len: 19
d_gene: NA
abundance: NA
v_gene: TRBV11-2

CDR3nt: TGTGCCAGCAGCTTGGGCGGCGGGCTGAGCTCCTACGAGCAGTACTTC
CDR3aa: CASSLGGGLSSYEQYF
j_gene: TRBJ2-7
len: 16
d_gene: NA
abundance: NA
v_gene: TRBV5-4

CDR3nt: TGTGCCAGCAGCTTGTTCAGGGGTACCTCCTACGAGCAGTACTTC
CDR3aa: CASSLFRGTSYEQYF
j_gene: TRBJ2-7
len: 15
d_gene: NA
abundance: few
v_gene: TRBV5-4

CDR3nt: TGTGCCAGCAGTAATTGGCGGGGAAGCTCCTACGAGCAGTACTTC
CDR3aa: CASSNWRGSSYEQYF
j_gene: TRBJ2-7
len: 15
d_gene: NA
abundance: NA
v_gene: TRBV27

CDR3nt: TGTGCCAGCTCACCAGGAATACAGGGGGCGACTGAAGCTTTCTTT
CDR3aa: CASSPGIQGATEAFF
j_gene: TRBJ1-1
len: 15
d_gene: TRBD1
abundance: NA
v_gene: TRBV18

CDR3nt: TGTGCCAGTAGTATAGCCGGGACACTAAGCGGCTACACCTTC
CDR3aa: CASSIAGTLSGYTF
j_gene: TRBJ1-2
len: 14
d_gene: NA
abundance: NA
v_gene: TRBV19

CDR3nt: TGTGCCAGCTCACCGACTAGCGGGAGTCGGTCAGATACGCAGTATTTT
CDR3aa: CASSPTSGSRSDTQYF
j_gene: TRBJ2-3
len: 16
d_gene: TRBD2
abundance: NA
v_gene: TRBV18

CDR3nt: TGTGCCAGCAGCGTAGCCCGCTCTGGAAACACCATATATTTT
CDR3aa: CASSVARSGNTIYF
j_gene: TRBJ1-3
len: 14
d_gene: NA
abundance: NA
v_gene: TRBV9

CDR3nt: TGTGCCAGCAGTGGACAGGGAACGGATACGCAGTATTTT
CDR3aa: CASSGQGTDTQYF
j_gene: TRBJ2-3
len: 13
d_gene: TRBD1
abundance: once
v_gene: TRBV2

CDR3nt: TGTGCCAGCAGCTTAGTAGGAGGTCTTAAAGTTAACACTGAAGCTTTCTTT
CDR3aa: CASSLVGGLKVNTEAFF
j_gene: TRBJ1-1
len: 17
d_gene: NA
abundance: NA
v_gene: TRBV7-8

CDR3nt: TGTGCCAGCAGCTGGACAGGGGGCGACACTGAAGCTTTCTTT
CDR3aa: CASSWTGGDTEAFF
j_gene: TRBJ1-1
len: 14
d_gene: TRBD1
abundance: NA
v_gene: TRBV5-6

CDR3nt: TGTGCCAGCTCACTAGTAGCGGGAGGTTACAATGAGCAGTTCTTC
CDR3aa: CASSLVAGGYNEQFF
j_gene: TRBJ2-1
len: 15
d_gene: TRBD2
abundance: NA
v_gene: TRBV18

CDR3nt: TGTGCCAGCCTCACGATCGGGAGCAGCACCTACGAGCAGTACTTC
CDR3aa: CASLTIGSSTYEQYF
j_gene: TRBJ2-7
len: 15
d_gene: NA
abundance: once
v_gene: TRBV27

CDR3nt: TGCAGCGTGACCGGGACAGAGAACACTGAAGCTTTCTTT
CDR3aa: CSVTGTENTEAFF
j_gene: TRBJ1-1
len: 13
d_gene: TRBD1
abundance: NA
v_gene: TRBV29-1

CDR3nt: TGTGCCAGCAGTCCCGCGGGGCTAAGCTCTGGAAACACCATATATTTT
CDR3aa: CASSPAGLSSGNTIYF
j_gene: TRBJ1-3
len: 16
d_gene: NA
abundance: NA
v_gene: TRBV28

CDR3nt: TGTGCCAGCAGCCAAGCTAGCGCTACCCCCTACGAGCAGTACTTC
CDR3aa: CASSQASATPYEQYF
j_gene: TRBJ2-7
len: 15
d_gene: NA
abundance: NA
v_gene: TRBV4-2

CDR3nt: TGTGCCAGCACCACGGAGGGCCACATTGGCAATGAGCAGTTCTTC
CDR3aa: CASTTEGHIGNEQFF
j_gene: TRBJ2-1
len: 15
d_gene: NA
abundance: NA
v_gene: TRBV2

CDR3nt: TGTGCCTGGAGTGTACAGGACAATCAGCCCCAGCATTTT
CDR3aa: CAWSVQDNQPQHF
j_gene: TRBJ1-5
len: 13
d_gene: NA
abundance: NA
v_gene: TRBV30

CDR3nt: TGTGCCACCAGCAGAGATCGAGGGGGCAGTGAGCAGTTCTTC
CDR3aa: CATSRDRGGSEQFF
j_gene: TRBJ2-1
len: 14
d_gene: TRBD1
abundance: NA
v_gene: TRBV15

CDR3nt: TGTGCCAGCTCCGCGACAGGGTGGTATGGAAACACCATATATTTT
CDR3aa: CASSATGWYGNTIYF
j_gene: TRBJ1-3
len: 15
d_gene: TRBD1
abundance: NA
v_gene: TRBV18